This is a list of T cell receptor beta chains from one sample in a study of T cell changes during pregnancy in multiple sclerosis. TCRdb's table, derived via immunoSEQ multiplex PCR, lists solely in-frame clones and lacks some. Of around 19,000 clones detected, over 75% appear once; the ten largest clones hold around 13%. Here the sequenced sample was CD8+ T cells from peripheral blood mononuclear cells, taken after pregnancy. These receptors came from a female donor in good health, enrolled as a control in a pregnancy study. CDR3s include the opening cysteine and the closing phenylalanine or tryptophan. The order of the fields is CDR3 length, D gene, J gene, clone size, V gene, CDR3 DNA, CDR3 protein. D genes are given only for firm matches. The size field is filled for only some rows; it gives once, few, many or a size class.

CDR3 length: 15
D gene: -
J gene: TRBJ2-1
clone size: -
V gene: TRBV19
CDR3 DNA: TGTGCCAGTAGTGCAGGGCGACGCTCCTACAATGAGCAGTTCTTC
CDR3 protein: CASSAGRRSYNEQFF

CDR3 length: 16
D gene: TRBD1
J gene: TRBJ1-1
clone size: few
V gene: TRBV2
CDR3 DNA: TGTGCCAGCAGCCGAACACGGACAGGGTGGAACACTGAAGCTTTCTTT
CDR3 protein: CASSRTRTGWNTEAFF

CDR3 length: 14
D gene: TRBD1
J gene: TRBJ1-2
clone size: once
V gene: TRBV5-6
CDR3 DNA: TGTGCCAGCAGTTGGGACAGGGGGAACTATGGCTACACCTTC
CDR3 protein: CASSWDRGNYGYTF

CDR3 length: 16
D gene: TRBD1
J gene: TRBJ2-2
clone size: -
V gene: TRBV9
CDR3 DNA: TGTGCCAGCAGCAACCGGGACAGGGTGGGTTTCGGGGAGCTGTTTTTT
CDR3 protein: CASSNRDRVGFGELFF

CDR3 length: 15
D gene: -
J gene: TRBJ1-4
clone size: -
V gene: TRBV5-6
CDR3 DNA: TGTGCCAGCAGCTTAGTCACAGACACTAATGAAAAACTGTTTTTT
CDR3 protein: CASSLVTDTNEKLFF

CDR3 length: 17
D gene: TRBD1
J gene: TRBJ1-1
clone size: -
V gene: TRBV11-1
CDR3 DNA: TGTGCCAGCAGCTTAGAAGGACAGGGATACATGAACACTGAAGCTTTCTTT
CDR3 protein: CASSLEGQGYMNTEAFF

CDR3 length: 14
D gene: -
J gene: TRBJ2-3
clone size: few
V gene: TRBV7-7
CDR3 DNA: TGTGCTAGCAGCTTAGGCGGCCCGGGGGATACGCAGTATTTT
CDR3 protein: CASSLGGPGDTQYF

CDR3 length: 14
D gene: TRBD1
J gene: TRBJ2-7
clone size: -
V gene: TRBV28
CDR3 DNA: TGTGCCAGCAGTTATGGGACAGCAGCCTACGAGCAGTACTTC
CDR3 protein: CASSYGTAAYEQYF

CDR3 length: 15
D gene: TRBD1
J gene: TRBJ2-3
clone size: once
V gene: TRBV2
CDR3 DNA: TGTGCCAGCAGTCCGACAGGGGGAGGGACAGATACGCAGTATTTT
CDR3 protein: CASSPTGGGTDTQYF

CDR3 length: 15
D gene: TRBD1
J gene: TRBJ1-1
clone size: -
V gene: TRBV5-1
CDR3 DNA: TGCGCCAGCAGCTTAAGTGAGGGGGCGAACACTGAAGCTTTCTTT
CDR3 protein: CASSLSEGANTEAFF

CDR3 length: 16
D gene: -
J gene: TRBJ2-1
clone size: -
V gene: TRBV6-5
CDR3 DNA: TGTGCCAGCAGTTACGTGGAGGGAGTGTCCTACAATGAGCAGTTCTTC
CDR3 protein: CASSYVEGVSYNEQFF

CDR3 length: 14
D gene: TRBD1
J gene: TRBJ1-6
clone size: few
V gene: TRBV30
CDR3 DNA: TGTGCCTGGAGTGCGGGACAGTCGGGCTCACCCCTCCACTTT
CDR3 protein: CAWSAGQSGSPLHF

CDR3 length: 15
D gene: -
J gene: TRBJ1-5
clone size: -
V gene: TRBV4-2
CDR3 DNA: TGTGCCAGCAGCCAAGATGAGGGTCCCAATCAGCCCCAGCATTTT
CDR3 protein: CASSQDEGPNQPQHF

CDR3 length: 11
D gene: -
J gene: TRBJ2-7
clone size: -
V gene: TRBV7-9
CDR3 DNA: TGTGCAGGGGCTAGCGAATACGAGCAGTACTTC
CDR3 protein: CAGASEYEQYF

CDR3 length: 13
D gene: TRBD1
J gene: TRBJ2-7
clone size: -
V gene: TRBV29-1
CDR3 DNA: TGCAGCGTCCTTGTCGGGACAGGCTACGAGCAGTACTTC
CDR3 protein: CSVLVGTGYEQYF

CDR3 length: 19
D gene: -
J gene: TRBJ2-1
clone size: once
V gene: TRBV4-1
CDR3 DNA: TGCGCCAGCAGCCAAGATGATGCCCGCGGAAGCCACCCTCCCAATGAGCAGTTCTTC
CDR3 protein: CASSQDDARGSHPPNEQFF

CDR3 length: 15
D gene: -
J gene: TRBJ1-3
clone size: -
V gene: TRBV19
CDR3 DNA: TGTGCCAGTAGTATACGGGAGGACTCTGGAAACACCATATATTTT
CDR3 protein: CASSIREDSGNTIYF

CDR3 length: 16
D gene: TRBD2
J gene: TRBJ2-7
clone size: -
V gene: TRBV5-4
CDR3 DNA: TGTGCCAGCAGCTTCGAACTAGCGGGAGTGTTCTACGAGCAGTACTTC
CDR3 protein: CASSFELAGVFYEQYF

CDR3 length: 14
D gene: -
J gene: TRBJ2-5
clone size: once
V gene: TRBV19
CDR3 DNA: TGTGCCAGTAGTCTGCCCGAGACTAGGGAGACCCAGTACTTC
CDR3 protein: CASSLPETRETQYF

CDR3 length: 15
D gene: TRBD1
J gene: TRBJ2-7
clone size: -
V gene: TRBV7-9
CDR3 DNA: TGTGCCAGCAGCCCGCCCGGGACAGGGGCCTACGAGCAGTACTTC
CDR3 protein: CASSPPGTGAYEQYF

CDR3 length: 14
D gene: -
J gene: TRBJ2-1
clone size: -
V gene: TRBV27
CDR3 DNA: TGTGCCAGCACCGAGAGAGGTTCCGGCAATGAGCAGTTCTTC
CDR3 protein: CASTERGSGNEQFF

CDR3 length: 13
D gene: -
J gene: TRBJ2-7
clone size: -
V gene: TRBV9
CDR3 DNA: TGTGCCAGCAGCGTAGGGGGGGTCTACGAGCAGTACTTC
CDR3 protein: CASSVGGVYEQYF

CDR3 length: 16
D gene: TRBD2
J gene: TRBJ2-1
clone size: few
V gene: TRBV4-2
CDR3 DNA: TGTGCCAGCAGCCAAGGACCTAGCGGGGGGATCGATGAGCAGTTCTTC
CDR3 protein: CASSQGPSGGIDEQFF

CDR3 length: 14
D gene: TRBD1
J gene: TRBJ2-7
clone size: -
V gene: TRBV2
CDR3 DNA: TGTGCCAGCAGTTCAGGGACAGGGATCTACGAGCAGTACTTC
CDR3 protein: CASSSGTGIYEQYF

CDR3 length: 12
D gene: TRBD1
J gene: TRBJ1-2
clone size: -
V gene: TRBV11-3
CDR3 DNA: TGTGCCAGCAGCTCAGGGGGCTATGGCTACACCTTC
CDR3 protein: CASSSGGYGYTF

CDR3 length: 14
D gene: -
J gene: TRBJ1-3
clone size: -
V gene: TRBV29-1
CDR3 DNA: TGCAGCGTTGCCGTAGTGAGCTCTGGAAACACCATATATTTT
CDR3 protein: CSVAVVSSGNTIYF

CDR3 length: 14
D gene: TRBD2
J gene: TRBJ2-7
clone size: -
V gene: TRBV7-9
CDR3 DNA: TGTGCCAGCAGCCCTAGCGGGAGTGGGTACGAGCAGTACTTC
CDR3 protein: CASSPSGSGYEQYF

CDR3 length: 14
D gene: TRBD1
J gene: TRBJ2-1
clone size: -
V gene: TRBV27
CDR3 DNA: TGTGCCAGCAGTTACCGGGACAGTACGGATGAGCAGTTCTTC
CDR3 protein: CASSYRDSTDEQFF

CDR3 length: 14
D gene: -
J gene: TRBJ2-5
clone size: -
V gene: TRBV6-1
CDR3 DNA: TGTGCCAGCAGTGCCGGGGAACCCCAAGAGACCCAGTACTTC
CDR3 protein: CASSAGEPQETQYF

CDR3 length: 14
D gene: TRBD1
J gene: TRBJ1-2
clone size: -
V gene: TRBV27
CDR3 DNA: TGTGCCAGCAGTTTAGGAGGGGGCGCTTATGGCTACACCTTC
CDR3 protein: CASSLGGGAYGYTF

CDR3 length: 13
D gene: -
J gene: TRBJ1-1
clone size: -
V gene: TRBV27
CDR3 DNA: TGTGCCAGCAGTTTAAGCAGGGCCGGTGAAGCTTTCTTT
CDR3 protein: CASSLSRAGEAFF

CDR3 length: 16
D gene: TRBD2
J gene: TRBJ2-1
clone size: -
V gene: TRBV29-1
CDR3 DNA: TGCAGCGTTGAGCCAGAGCTAGCGGGGGCTCTAAATGAGCAGTTCTTC
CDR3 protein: CSVEPELAGALNEQFF

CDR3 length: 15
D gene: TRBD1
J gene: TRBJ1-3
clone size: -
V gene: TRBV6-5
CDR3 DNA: TGTGCCAGCAGTCCAATATACAGGGGTGGAAACACCATATATTTT
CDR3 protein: CASSPIYRGGNTIYF

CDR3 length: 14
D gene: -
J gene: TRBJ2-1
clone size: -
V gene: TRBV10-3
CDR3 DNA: TGTGCCATCAGTGAGTCGAGTTTACCCAATGAGCAGTTCTTC
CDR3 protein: CAISESSLPNEQFF

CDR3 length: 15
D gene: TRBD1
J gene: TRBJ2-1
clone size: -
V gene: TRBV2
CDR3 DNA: TGTGCCAGCAGTGAAGGGGACAGGGACCACAATGAGCAGTTCTTC
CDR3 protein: CASSEGDRDHNEQFF

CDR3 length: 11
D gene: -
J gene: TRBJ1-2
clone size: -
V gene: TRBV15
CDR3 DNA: TGTGCCACCGGGAGGGCAGATGGCTACACCTTC
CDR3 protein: CATGRADGYTF

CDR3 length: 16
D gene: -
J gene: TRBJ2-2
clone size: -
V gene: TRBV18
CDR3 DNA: TGTGCCAGCTCACCCCCGACAGATATGAACACCGGGGAGCTGTTTTTT
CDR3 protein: CASSPPTDMNTGELFF

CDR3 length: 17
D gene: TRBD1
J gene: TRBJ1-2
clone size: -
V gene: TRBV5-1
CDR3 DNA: TGCGCCAGCAGCTTGGAACAATACTCCGGGACAGCCTATGGCTACACCTTC
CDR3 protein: CASSLEQYSGTAYGYTF

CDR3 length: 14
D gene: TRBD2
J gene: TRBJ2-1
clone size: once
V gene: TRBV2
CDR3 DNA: TGTGCCAGCAAGGCGGGAGGAGGTGGCAATGAGCAGTTCTTC
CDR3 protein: CASKAGGGGNEQFF

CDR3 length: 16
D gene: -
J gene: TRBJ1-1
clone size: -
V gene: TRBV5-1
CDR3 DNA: TGCGCCAGCAGCTTGTCACAGGGAAACACAGAGACTGAAGCTTTCTTT
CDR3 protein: CASSLSQGNTETEAFF

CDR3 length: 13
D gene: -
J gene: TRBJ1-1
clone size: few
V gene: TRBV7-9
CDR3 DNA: TGTGCCAGCAGCTTAGCGGAAGAGGGCACAGCTTTCTTT
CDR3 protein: CASSLAEEGTAFF

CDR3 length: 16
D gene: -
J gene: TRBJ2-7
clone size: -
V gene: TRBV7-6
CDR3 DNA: TGTGCCAGCAGCTTTGATTGCAGGCTCCCAACCTACGAGCAGTACTTC
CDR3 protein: CASSFDCRLPTYEQYF

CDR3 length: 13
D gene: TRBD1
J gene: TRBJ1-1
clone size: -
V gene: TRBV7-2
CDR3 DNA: TGTGCCAGCAGCTTAAGGGGGCACACTGAAGCTTTCTTT
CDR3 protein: CASSLRGHTEAFF

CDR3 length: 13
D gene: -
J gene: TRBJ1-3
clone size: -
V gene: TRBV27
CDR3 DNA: TGTGCCAGCAGTCCCAGCTCTGGAAACACCATATATTTT
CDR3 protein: CASSPSSGNTIYF

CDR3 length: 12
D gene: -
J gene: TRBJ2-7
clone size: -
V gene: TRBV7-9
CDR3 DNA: TGTGCCAGCAGCCATGGCCCCTACGAGCAGTACTTC
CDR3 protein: CASSHGPYEQYF

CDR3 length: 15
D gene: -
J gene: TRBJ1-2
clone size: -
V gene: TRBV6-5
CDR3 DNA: TGTGCCAGCAGTTCCCCCGGGGTCACCCTCTATGGCTACACCTTC
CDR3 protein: CASSSPGVTLYGYTF

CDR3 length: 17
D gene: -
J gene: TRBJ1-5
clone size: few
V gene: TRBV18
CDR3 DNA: TGTGCCAGCTCACCTGAGGACAGCTATTATAGCAATCAGCCCCAGCATTTT
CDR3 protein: CASSPEDSYYSNQPQHF

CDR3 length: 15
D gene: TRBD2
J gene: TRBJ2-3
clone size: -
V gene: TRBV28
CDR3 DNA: TGTGCCAGCAGTTTAGAGCGGGAGTCCACAGATACGCAGTATTTT
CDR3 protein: CASSLERESTDTQYF

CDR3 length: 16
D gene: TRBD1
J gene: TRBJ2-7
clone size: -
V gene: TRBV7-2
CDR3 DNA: TGTGCCAGCAGCTTTTGGGACAGGGGGCCCCCCTACGAGCAGTACTTC
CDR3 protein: CASSFWDRGPPYEQYF

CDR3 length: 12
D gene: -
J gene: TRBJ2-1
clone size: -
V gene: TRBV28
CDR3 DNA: TGTGCCAGCAGTTTTTTCGGTGGTGAGCAGTTCTTC
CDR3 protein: CASSFFGGEQFF

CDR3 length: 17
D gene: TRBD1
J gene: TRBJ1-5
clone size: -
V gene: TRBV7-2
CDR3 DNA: TGTGCCAGCAGCTTATTATGGGGGACAGGGGATATTCAGCCCCAGCATTTT
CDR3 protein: CASSLLWGTGDIQPQHF

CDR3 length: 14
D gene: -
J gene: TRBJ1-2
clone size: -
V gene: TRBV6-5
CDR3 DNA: TGTGCCAGCAGTTCCCTTGAGGGGACTTATGGCTACACCTTC
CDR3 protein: CASSSLEGTYGYTF

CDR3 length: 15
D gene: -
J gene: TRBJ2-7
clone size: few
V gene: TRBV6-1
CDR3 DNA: TGTGCCAGCAGTGAAGGTGCAGGGGAAAACTACGAGCAGTACTTC
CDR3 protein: CASSEGAGENYEQYF

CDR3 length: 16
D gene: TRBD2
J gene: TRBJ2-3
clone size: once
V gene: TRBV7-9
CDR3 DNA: TGTGCCAGCAGCCCGACTAGCGGGAGGAGCACAGATACGCAGTATTTT
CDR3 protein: CASSPTSGRSTDTQYF

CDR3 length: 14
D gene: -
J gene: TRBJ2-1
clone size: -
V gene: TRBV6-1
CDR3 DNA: TGTGCCAATCGAGGGAGTGACTCCTACAATGAGCAGTTCTTC
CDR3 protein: CANRGSDSYNEQFF

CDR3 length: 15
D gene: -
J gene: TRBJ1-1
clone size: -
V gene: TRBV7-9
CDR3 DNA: TGTGCCAGCAGCTTAGTATCCAGATCGAACACTGAAGCTTTCTTT
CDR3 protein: CASSLVSRSNTEAFF

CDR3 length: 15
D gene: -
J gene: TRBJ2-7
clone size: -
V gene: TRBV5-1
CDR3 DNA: TGCGCCAGCAGACCCTCATCGCGGAGCTCCTACGAGCAGTACTTC
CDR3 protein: CASRPSSRSSYEQYF

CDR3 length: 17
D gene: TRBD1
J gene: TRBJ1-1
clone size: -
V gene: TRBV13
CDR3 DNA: TGTGCCAGCAGCTTATGGGGACAGAACTTTAGGAACACTGAAGCTTTCTTT
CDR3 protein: CASSLWGQNFRNTEAFF

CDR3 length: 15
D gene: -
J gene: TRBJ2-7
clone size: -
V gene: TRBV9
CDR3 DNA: TGTGCCAGCAGCGTAGGGGGAGAGAGCTCCTACGAGCAGTACTTC
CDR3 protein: CASSVGGESSYEQYF